This T cell receptor (beta chain) was captured in a study of T cells expressing NK-cell markers. TCRdb reanalyzed the 5' RACE reads, giving one entry per CDR3 protein sequence and no DNA. This sample's table has approximately 110,000 distinct CDR3 sequences. The V gene's germline CDR1 is SGHRS and CDR2 YFSETQ. CDR3 length equals 13 residues. The sequence was collected from a woman between 18 and 75 years old in good health. The chain employs TRBV5-1 and TRBJ2-7; TCRdb gives TRBD1 as the D gene, but with no DNA this cannot be confirmed. Input material: blood T cells: a sorted CD56 or NKG2C T cell subset, CD4+ or CD8+ T cells, or bulk PBMC T cells (not recorded which). This CDR3 is CASSLVTGYEQYF.